This T cell receptor beta chain originates from a study of prognosis after radiotherapy for stage I lung cancer. Study background: The study enrolled patients with stage I non-small cell lung cancer between April 2018 and early 2019. Distant metastases developed in several patients after radiotherapy (median 7 months); over 14 showed no significant progression.

From genomic DNA, two-round multiplex PCR was used to amplify TCR beta CDR3. Primers targeting each individual TRBV and TRBJ gene were applied in first-round PCR. The second round of PCR employed universal primers. TCRdb re-called the multiplex PCR reads through MiXCR, storing one row per CDR3 protein. The sample lists 38,000 or so distinct CDR3 sequences; less than 25% were seen once. A note on this clonotype: Its specificity is unknown.

CDR3 length: 15 residues. Deletions cut 3 bases from V and 7 bases from J, with 18 bases between. Germline V gives CDR1 KGHDR, CDR2 SFDVKD. General study results and limits: In patients who developed distant metastases, Shannon entropy measured after stereotactic body radiation therapy was lower, and baseline Shannon entropy was not associated with metastases.

The sequence was obtained from a donor aged 50 or older with non-small cell lung cancer. The chain joins TRBV24-1 to TRBJ2-7; perhaps D is TRBD1 or TRBD2 (5 bases each). This specimen consisted of PBMCs, obtained before or after stereotactic body radiation therapy (not recorded which). The CDR3 region is CATSDPGTLDGEQYF. In nucleotides, the CDR3 is TGTGCCACCAGTGATCCCGGGACCTTAGACGGGGAGCAGTACTTC.